Listed below are T cell receptor beta chains from one sample, sequenced in a study of blood T cell repertoires in COVID-19. Using immunoSEQ multiplex PCR, the repertoire was profiled, and TCRdb retains in-frame clones only, with some absent. The data show about 370,000 clones, with around 91% seen just once and around 1% held by the top ten. Sequenced: PBMCs or T cells enriched from blood (not recorded which). The receptors here all came from a man between 18 and 35 years old who had recovered from COVID-19. Both conserved end residues are part of each CDR3. The D gene is left open where the match is weak. Not every row has a clone size; where given, it reads once, few, many or a size class.

J,length,size,D,V,CDR3,DNA
TRBJ1-5,17,-,-,TRBV18,CASSPPSVVRSNQPQHF,TGTGCCAGCTCACCACCGAGTGTGGTCAGGAGCAATCAGCCCCAGCATTTT
TRBJ2-7,14,few,-,TRBV10-3,CAISESASSYEQYF,TGTGCCATCAGTGAGTCCGCCAGCTCCTACGAGCAGTACTTC
TRBJ2-7,15,-,TRBD2,TRBV9,CASSVGGRAPYEQYF,TGTGCCAGCAGCGTAGGCGGGAGGGCCCCCTACGAGCAGTACTTC
TRBJ1-1,14,-,TRBD1,TRBV6-5,CASSPGQGGTEAFF,TGTGCCAGCAGTCCAGGACAGGGGGGGACTGAAGCTTTCTTT
TRBJ1-1,14,-,TRBD1,TRBV28,CASSLVDRAAEAFF,TGTGCCAGCAGTTTAGTGGACAGGGCCGCTGAAGCTTTCTTT
TRBJ1-3,18,-,TRBD1,TRBV19,CASTEGSGTGSSGNTIYF,TGTGCCAGTACCGAGGGGTCCGGGACAGGGAGCTCCGGAAACACCATATATTTT
TRBJ2-7,11,-,-,TRBV6-6,CASSWSGEQYF,TGTGCCAGCAGTTGGAGTGGCGAGCAGTACTTC
TRBJ1-1,16,many,TRBD1,TRBV7-3,CASSLEPGGFNTEAFF,TGTGCCAGCAGCTTGGAGCCAGGGGGGTTTAACACTGAAGCTTTCTTT
TRBJ1-3,16,-,-,TRBV18,CASSPTPQISGNTIYF,TGTGCCAGCTCACCGACCCCACAGATCTCTGGAAACACCATATATTTT
TRBJ2-7,15,-,-,TRBV21-1,CASSTRQGSNYEQYF,TGTGCCAGCAGCACCCGACAGGGGTCCAACTACGAGCAGTACTTC
TRBJ2-7,16,-,-,TRBV4-3,CASSQGGGGYSYEQYF,TGCGCCAGCAGCCAAGGTGGGGGAGGATACTCCTACGAGCAGTACTTC
TRBJ2-5,15,-,-,TRBV5-4,CASSLGGLDQETQYF,TGTGCCAGCAGCTTGGGAGGTCTAGACCAAGAGACCCAGTACTTC
TRBJ2-7,14,-,-,TRBV27,CASSWGTSNYEQYF,TGTGCCAGCAGCTGGGGGACATCCAACTACGAGCAGTACTTC
TRBJ2-7,18,-,TRBD2,TRBV7-8,CASSLTRLAGPSGNEQYF,TGTGCCAGCAGCTTAACCAGACTAGCGGGACCATCAGGGAACGAGCAGTACTTC
TRBJ1-2,14,-,-,TRBV23-1,CASSQGKGNYGYTF,TGCGCCAGCAGTCAGGGTAAGGGGAACTATGGCTACACCTTC
TRBJ1-2,15,-,-,TRBV5-5,CASSLAGDGNYGYTF,TGTGCCAGCAGCTTGGCCGGGGATGGTAACTATGGCTACACCTTC
TRBJ2-1,18,-,TRBD2,TRBV4-3,CASSPQVVLAGESSEQFF,TGCGCCAGCAGCCCCCAAGTAGTCCTAGCGGGAGAAAGCAGTGAGCAGTTCTTC
TRBJ2-2,18,-,TRBD2,TRBV25-1,CASSESRRSGGDTGELFF,TGTGCCAGCAGTGAATCAAGGAGGAGCGGGGGAGACACCGGGGAGCTGTTTTTT
TRBJ2-1,15,-,TRBD2,TRBV3-1/TRBV3-2,CASSLRRGGRNEQFF,TGTGCCAGCAGCCTCCGGCGGGGGGGCCGGAATGAGCAGTTCTTC
TRBJ1-2,16,-,TRBD1,TRBV19,CASSIVRDRANYGYTF,TGTGCCAGTAGTATAGTCCGGGACAGGGCTAACTATGGCTACACCTTC
TRBJ2-3,15,few,TRBD2,TRBV4-1,CASRGAGSGTDTQYF,TGCGCCAGCAGAGGAGCGGGATCGGGAACAGATACGCAGTATTTT
TRBJ2-1,15,-,TRBD2,TRBV18,CASSPGLAGGGEQFF,TGTGCCAGCTCACCGGGACTAGCGGGAGGGGGTGAGCAGTTCTTC
TRBJ1-5,14,-,-,TRBV14,CASSHGAGGQPQHF,TGTGCCAGCAGCCATGGGGCGGGAGGTCAGCCCCAGCATTTT
TRBJ2-3,14,-,TRBD2,TRBV6-5,CASLGGWSTDTQYF,TGTGCCAGCCTGGGGGGGTGGAGCACAGATACGCAGTATTTT
TRBJ1-6,19,-,-,TRBV20-1,CSASSIAFSGSSYNSPLHF,TGCAGTGCTAGTTCTATTGCCTTTTCGGGAAGCTCCTATAATTCACCCCTCCACTTT
TRBJ1-5,14,-,-,TRBV28,CASTRGGASQPQHF,TGTGCCAGCACTCGAGGGGGGGCGAGTCAGCCCCAGCATTTT
TRBJ1-2,14,-,TRBD1,TRBV27,CASRPTGINYGYTF,TGTGCCAGCAGACCGACAGGGATAAACTATGGCTACACCTTC
TRBJ1-2,15,-,TRBD1,TRBV5-4,CASSLPVSGTDGYTF,TGTGCCAGCAGCTTGCCCGTATCCGGGACAGATGGCTACACCTTC
TRBJ1-5,19,-,-,TRBV19,CASSIGWISVGGHNQPQHF,TGTGCCAGTAGTATAGGTTGGATTAGTGTGGGAGGTCACAATCAGCCCCAGCATTTT
TRBJ2-7,13,-,-,TRBV12-3/TRBV12-4,CASSPRQTYEQYF,TGTGCCAGCAGTCCCCGACAGACCTACGAGCAGTACTTC
TRBJ2-7,15,-,TRBD1,TRBV5-1,CASSFTGANSYEQYF,TGCGCCAGCAGCTTTACAGGGGCGAACTCCTACGAGCAGTACTTC
TRBJ2-1,15,-,TRBD1,TRBV27,CASSLSVTGGYEQFF,TGTGCCAGCAGTTTATCCGTGACAGGGGGCTATGAGCAGTTCTTC
TRBJ1-2,21,-,TRBD1,TRBV18,CASSPVLPGQATSRGGYGYTF,TGTGCCAGCTCACCAGTCCTACCGGGACAGGCTACCTCCCGCGGAGGGTATGGCTACACCTTC
TRBJ2-7,13,once,-,TRBV5-4,CASSFISADEQYF,TGTGCCAGCAGCTTTATTAGTGCGGACGAGCAGTACTTC
TRBJ1-4,15,few,TRBD1,TRBV6-5,CASSYSGQGFEKLFF,TGTGCCAGCAGTTACTCGGGACAGGGGTTTGAAAAACTGTTTTTT
TRBJ2-3,15,-,TRBD2,TRBV28,CASSIPGLGLDTQYF,TGTGCCAGCAGTATACCGGGACTAGGGCTAGATACGCAGTATTTT
TRBJ1-5,14,-,TRBD1,TRBV28,CATRTGSSNQPQHF,TGTGCCACCCGGACAGGGTCGAGCAATCAGCCCCAGCATTTT
TRBJ2-7,14,once,-,TRBV14,CASSRQGNSHEQYF,TGTGCCAGCAGCCGTCAGGGGAATTCCCACGAGCAGTACTTC
TRBJ2-5,13,-,-,TRBV3-1/TRBV3-2,CASTADRKETQYF,TGTGCCAGCACCGCGGACAGAAAAGAGACCCAGTACTTC
TRBJ1-6,15,-,TRBD1,TRBV25-1,CASSDDQGVNSPLHF,TGTGCCAGCAGTGACGACCAGGGGGTTAATTCACCCCTCCACTTT
TRBJ2-5,13,-,-,TRBV11-2,CASMRGREETQYF,TGTGCCAGCATGAGGGGGAGAGAAGAGACCCAGTACTTC
TRBJ2-1,17,-,TRBD1,TRBV18,CASSPRDRGSSYNEQFF,TGTGCCAGCTCACCACGAGACAGGGGGTCCTCCTACAATGAGCAGTTCTTC
TRBJ1-3,14,-,-,TRBV29-1,CSVEGRAAGNTIYF,TGCAGCGTTGAAGGGCGGGCAGCTGGAAACACCATATATTTT
TRBJ2-7,12,-,-,TRBV28,CASTTPRNEQYF,TGTGCCAGCACGACCCCCAGGAACGAGCAGTACTTC
TRBJ2-1,15,-,TRBD1,TRBV9,CASNTGTAVYNEQFF,TGTGCCAGCAACACCGGGACAGCCGTTTACAATGAGCAGTTCTTC
TRBJ2-1,16,-,TRBD1,TRBV24-1,CATSEGQGANYNEQFF,TGTGCCACCAGTGAGGGACAGGGGGCTAACTACAATGAGCAGTTCTTC
TRBJ1-2,14,-,TRBD1,TRBV10-3,CAIGGTGFYYGYTF,TGTGCCATCGGGGGGACAGGGTTTTATTACGGCTACACCTTC
TRBJ2-7,15,-,TRBD2,TRBV4-2,CASSQEAGGPYEQYF,TGTGCCAGCAGCCAAGAAGCGGGAGGTCCCTACGAGCAGTACTTC
TRBJ2-2,15,-,TRBD2,TRBV19,CASTKGGRNTGELFF,TGTGCCAGTACGAAGGGAGGGAGGAACACCGGGGAGCTGTTTTTT
TRBJ1-1,15,-,TRBD1,TRBV5-1,CASSLDRGGITEAFF,TGCGCCAGCAGCCTAGACAGGGGAGGAATCACTGAAGCTTTCTTT
TRBJ2-5,14,once,-,TRBV7-3,CASSLTGLAETQYF,TGTGCCAGCAGCTTAACGGGGCTAGCGGAGACCCAGTACTTC
TRBJ2-7,12,-,-,TRBV15,CATSIRDYEQYF,TGTGCCACCAGCATACGGGACTACGAGCAGTACTTC
TRBJ1-2,17,-,-,TRBV5-1,CASSLMTLGVSNYGYTF,TGCGCCAGCAGCCTAATGACCCTAGGGGTTTCTAACTATGGCTACACCTTC
TRBJ1-1,15,-,-,TRBV10-3,CAISATGIGDTEAFF,TGTGCCATCAGTGCAACAGGGATCGGGGACACTGAAGCTTTCTTT
TRBJ2-7,15,-,-,TRBV6-5,CASRPPSGATYEQYF,TGTGCCAGCAGGCCACCGTCAGGGGCCACCTACGAGCAGTACTTC
TRBJ2-3,15,-,-,TRBV7-2,CASSPSYLNTDTQYF,TGTGCCAGCAGCCCTTCGTACTTAAACACAGATACGCAGTATTTT
TRBJ1-5,15,-,-,TRBV4-1,CASSQVGTPGQPQHF,TGCGCCAGCAGCCAAGTCGGGACACCTGGGCAGCCCCAGCATTTT
TRBJ1-6,16,-,TRBD1,TRBV5-1,CASSLATDRAYSPLHF,TGCGCCAGCAGCTTGGCCACGGACAGGGCCTATTCACCCCTCCACTTT